The clone carrying this T cell receptor beta chain was observed a single time. The CDR3 has 14 residues. Trimming at V came to 8 bases and at J to 7 bases, leaving 10 bases not matched to a gene. The V gene's germline CDR1 is SGDLS and CDR2 YYNGEE. The sample originates from a study of regulatory T cells in long-lasting Graves disease. Library construction for TCR beta used iRepertoire HTBI primers and Arm-PCR of CDR3 regions. One entry per CDR3 protein, called by TCRdb with MiXCR from the multiplex PCR reads. Of about 540,000 distinct CDR3 sequences in the sample, roughly 13% are singletons; the top ten hold approximately 9.3%. Time point indicated: newly diagnosed GD, antithyroid drugs for less than 3 months. Following extraction of RNA from PBMCs, that RNA was used to make the TCR library. The sample was also reused in another study, on T cells in Graves' hyperthyroidism and ophthalmopathy. That study adds: The HTBI primer set was used in a first-round RT-PCR of the TCR CDR3.

The rearrangement uses TRBV9 and TRBJ1-4; TRBD1 matches 8 bases. Here the sequenced sample was peripheral blood mononuclear cells (PBMCs), taken at new diagnosis, from a patient treated with antithyroid drugs. The TCR sequence derives from a man aged 25-40 years with Graves disease. The CDR3 sequence: CARSPTTGAEKLFF. CDR3 nucleotides: TGTGCCAGGAGCCCAACGACAGGGGCTGAAAAACTGTTTTTT. Drawing the rest from reference TRBV9 and TRBJ1-4, the complete variable domain is DSGVTQTPKHLITATGQRVTLRCSPRSGDLSVYWYQQSLDQGLQFLIQYYNGEERAKGNILERFSAQQFPDLHSELNLSSLELGDSALYFCARSPTTGAEKLFFGSGTQLSVL.